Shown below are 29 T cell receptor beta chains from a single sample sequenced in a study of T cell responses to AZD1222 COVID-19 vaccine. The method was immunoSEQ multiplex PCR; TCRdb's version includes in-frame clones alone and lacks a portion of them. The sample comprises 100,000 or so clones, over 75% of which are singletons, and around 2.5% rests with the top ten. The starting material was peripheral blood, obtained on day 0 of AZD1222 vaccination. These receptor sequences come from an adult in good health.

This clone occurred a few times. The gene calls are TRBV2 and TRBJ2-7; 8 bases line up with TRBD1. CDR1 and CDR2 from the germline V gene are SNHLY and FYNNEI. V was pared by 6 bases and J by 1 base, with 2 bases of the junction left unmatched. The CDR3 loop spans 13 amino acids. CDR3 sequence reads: CASRTGVSYEQYF. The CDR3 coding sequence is TGTGCCAGCAGGACAGGGGTATCCTACGAGCAGTACTTC. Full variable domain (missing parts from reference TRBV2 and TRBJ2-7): EPEVTQTPSHQVTQMGQEVILRCVPISNHLYFYWYRQILGQKVEFLVSFYNNEISEKSEIFDDQFSVERPDGSNFTLKIRSTKLEDSAMYFCASRTGVSYEQYFGPGTRLTVT.

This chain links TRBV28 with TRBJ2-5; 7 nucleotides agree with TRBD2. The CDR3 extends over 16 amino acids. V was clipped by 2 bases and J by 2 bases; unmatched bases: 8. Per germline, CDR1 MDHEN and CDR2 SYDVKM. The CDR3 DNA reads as TGTGCCAGCAGTTTACTAATAGCGGGTTTACAAGAGACCCAGTACTTC. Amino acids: CASSLLIAGLQETQYF.

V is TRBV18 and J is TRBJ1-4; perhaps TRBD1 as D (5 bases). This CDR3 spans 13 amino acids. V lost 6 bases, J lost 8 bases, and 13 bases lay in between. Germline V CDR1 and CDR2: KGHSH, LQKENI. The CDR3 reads CASSAGVREKLFF. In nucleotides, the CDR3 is TGTGCCAGCTCTGCGGGGGTTCGAGAAAAACTGTTTTTT.

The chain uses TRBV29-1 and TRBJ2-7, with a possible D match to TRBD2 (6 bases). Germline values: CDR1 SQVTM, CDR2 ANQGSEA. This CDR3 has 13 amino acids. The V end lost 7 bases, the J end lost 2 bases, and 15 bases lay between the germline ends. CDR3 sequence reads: CSAARESTYEQYF. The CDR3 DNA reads TGCAGCGCCGCCCGGGAGAGTACCTACGAGCAGTACTTC.

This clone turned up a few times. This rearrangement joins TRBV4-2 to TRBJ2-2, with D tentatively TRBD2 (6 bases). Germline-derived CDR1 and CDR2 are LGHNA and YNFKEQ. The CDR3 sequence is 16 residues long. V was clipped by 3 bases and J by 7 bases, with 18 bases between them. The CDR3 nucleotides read TGTGCCAGCAGCCAGGCGGGACTTGCCCTTCACGGGGAGCTGTTTTTT. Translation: CASSQAGLALHGELFF.

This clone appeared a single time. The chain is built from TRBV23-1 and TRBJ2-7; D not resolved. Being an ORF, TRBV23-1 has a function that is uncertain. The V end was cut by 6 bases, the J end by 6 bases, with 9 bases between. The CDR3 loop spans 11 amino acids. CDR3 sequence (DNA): TGCGCCAGCAGGGGTTTCTCCGAGCAGTACTTC. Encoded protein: CASRGFSEQYF.

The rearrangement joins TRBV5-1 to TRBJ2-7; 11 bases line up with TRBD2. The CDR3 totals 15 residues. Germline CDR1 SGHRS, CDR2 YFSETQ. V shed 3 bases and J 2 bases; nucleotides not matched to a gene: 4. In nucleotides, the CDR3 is TGCGCCAGCAGCTCCTTAGCGGGAGGGCCCTACGAGCAGTACTTC. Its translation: CASSSLAGGPYEQYF.

CDR3 in amino acids: CASSSGLNVRETQYF. Written as DNA, the CDR3 is TGTGCCAGCAGTTCGGGCCTTAATGTAAGGGAGACCCAGTACTTC. V and J are TRBV27 and TRBJ2-5, with D hard to call. Germline CDR1 MNHEY, CDR2 SMNVEV (reference sequence). The CDR3 has 15 amino acids. V shed 4 bases and J shed 5 bases, with 17 bases lying between them.

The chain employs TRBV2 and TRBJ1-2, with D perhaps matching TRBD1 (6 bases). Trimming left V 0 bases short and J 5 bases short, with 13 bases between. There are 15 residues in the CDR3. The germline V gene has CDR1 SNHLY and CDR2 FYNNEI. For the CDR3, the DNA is TGTGCCAGCAGTGAAGCTGGCGGAGGGGGATATGGCTACACCTTC. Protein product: CASSEAGGGGYGYTF.

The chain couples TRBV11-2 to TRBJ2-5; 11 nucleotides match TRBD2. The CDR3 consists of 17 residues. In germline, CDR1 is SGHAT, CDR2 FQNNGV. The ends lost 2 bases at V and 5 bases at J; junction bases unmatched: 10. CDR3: CASSLIAGGPGGETQYF. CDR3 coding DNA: TGTGCCAGCAGCTTAATAGCGGGAGGGCCCGGAGGGGAGACCCAGTACTTC. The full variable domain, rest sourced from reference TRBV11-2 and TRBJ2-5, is EAGVAQSPRYKIIEKRQSVAFWCNPISGHATLYWYQQILGQGPKLLIQFQNNGVVDDSQLPKDRFSAERLKGVDSTLKIQPAKLEDSAVYLCASSLIAGGPGGETQYFGPGTRLLVL.

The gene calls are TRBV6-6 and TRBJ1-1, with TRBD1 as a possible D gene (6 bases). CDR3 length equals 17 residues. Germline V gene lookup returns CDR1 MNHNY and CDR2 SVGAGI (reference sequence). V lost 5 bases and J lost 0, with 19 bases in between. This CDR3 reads CASSRPPRTEMNTEAFF. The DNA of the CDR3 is TGTGCCAGCAGTCGACCGCCCAGGACAGAAATGAACACTGAAGCTTTCTTT.

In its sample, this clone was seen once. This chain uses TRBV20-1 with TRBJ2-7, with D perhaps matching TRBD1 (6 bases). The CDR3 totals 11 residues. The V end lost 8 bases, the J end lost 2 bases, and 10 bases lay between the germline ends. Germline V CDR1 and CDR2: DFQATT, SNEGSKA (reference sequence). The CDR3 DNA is TGCAGTCGGACAGAAACCTACGAGCAGTACTTC. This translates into CSRTETYEQYF.

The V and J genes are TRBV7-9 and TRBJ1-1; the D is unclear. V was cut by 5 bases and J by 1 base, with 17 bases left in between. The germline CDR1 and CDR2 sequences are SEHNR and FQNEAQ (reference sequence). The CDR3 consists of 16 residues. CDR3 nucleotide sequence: TGTGCCAGCAGCCCAGAGTCAGGACGGAGGAACACTGAAGCTTTCTTT. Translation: CASSPESGRRNTEAFF.

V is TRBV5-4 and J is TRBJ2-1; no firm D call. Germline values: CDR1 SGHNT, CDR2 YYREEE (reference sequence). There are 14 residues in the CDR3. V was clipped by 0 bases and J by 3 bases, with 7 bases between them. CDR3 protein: CASSLGQDYNEQFF. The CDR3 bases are TGTGCCAGCAGCTTGGGGCAGGACTACAATGAGCAGTTCTTC.

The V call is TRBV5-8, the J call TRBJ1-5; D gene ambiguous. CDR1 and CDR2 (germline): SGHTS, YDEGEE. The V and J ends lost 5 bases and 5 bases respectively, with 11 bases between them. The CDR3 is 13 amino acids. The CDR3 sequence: CASRSTNYQPQHF. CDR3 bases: TGTGCCAGCAGATCGACAAATTATCAGCCCCAGCATTTT.

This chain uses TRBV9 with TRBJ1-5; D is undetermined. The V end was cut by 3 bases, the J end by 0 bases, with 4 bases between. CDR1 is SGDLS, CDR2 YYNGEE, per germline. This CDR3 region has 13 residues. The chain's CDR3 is CASSDSSNQPQHF. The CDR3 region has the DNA TGTGCCAGCAGCGACAGTAGCAATCAGCCCCAGCATTTT.

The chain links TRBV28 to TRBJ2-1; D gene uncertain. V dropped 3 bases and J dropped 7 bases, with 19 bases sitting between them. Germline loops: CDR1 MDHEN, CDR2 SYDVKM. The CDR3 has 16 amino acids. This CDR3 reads CASSLGGYVRRNEQFF. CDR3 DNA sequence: TGTGCCAGCAGTTTGGGCGGCTACGTTCGAAGGAATGAGCAGTTCTTC.

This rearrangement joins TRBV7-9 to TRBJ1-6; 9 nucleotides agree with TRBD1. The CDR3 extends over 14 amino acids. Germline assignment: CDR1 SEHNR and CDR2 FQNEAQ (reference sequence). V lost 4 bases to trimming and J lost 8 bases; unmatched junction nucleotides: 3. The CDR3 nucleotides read TGTGCCAGCAGCTCGACAGGGGGGGATTCACCCCTCCACTTT. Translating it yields CASSSTGGDSPLHF.

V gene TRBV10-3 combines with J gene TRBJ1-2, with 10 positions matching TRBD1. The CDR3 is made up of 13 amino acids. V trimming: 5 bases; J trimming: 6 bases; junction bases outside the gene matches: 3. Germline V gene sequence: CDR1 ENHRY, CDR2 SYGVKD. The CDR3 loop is CAISRQGADGYTF. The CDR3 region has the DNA TGTGCCATCAGTAGACAGGGGGCAGATGGCTACACCTTC.

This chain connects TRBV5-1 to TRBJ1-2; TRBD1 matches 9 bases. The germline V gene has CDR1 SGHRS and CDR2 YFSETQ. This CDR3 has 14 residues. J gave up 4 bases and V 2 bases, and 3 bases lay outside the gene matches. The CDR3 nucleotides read TGCGCCAGCAGCTTAGGGACAGGGTCCTATGGCTACACCTTC. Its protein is CASSLGTGSYGYTF.

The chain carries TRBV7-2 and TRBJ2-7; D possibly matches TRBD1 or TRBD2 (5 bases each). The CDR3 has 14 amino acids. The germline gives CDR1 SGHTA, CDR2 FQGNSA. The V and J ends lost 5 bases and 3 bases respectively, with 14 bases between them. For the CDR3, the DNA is TGTGCCAGCAGCCCCGGGGACCCGTTCTACGAGCAGTACTTC. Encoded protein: CASSPGDPFYEQYF. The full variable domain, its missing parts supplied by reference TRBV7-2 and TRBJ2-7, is GAGVSQSPSNKVTEKGKDVELRCDPISGHTALYWYRQSLGQGLEFLIYFQGNSAPDKSGLPSDRFSAERTGGSVSTLTIQRTQQEDSAVYLCASSPGDPFYEQYFGPGTRLTVT.

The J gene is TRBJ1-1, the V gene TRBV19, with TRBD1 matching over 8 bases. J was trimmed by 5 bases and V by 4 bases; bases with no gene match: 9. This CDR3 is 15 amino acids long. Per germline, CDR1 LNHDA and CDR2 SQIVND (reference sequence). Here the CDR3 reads CASSNIWTGRTEAFF. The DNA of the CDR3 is TGTGCCAGTAGTAACATTTGGACAGGGCGAACTGAAGCTTTCTTT.

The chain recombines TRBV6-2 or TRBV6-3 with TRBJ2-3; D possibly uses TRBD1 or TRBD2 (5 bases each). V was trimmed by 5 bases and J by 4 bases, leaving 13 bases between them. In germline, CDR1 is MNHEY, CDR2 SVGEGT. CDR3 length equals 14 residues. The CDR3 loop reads CASSGGREADTQYF. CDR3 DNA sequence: TGTGCCAGCAGTGGGGGACGAGAGGCAGATACGCAGTATTTT.

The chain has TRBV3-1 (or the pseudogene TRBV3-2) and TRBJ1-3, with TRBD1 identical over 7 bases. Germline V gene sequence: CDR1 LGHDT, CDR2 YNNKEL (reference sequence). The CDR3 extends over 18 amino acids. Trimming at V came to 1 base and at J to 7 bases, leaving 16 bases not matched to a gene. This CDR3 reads CASSQGQGVSRLANTIYF. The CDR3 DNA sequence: TGTGCCAGCAGCCAAGGACAGGGAGTTTCCAGGTTGGCGAACACCATATATTTT.

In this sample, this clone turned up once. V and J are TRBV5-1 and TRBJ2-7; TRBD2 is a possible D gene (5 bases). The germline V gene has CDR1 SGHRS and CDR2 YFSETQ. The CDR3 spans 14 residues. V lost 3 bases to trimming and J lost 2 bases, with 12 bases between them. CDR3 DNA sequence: TGCGCCAGCAGCTCCTCCGGGGTGACCTACGAGCAGTACTTC. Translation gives CASSSSGVTYEQYF.

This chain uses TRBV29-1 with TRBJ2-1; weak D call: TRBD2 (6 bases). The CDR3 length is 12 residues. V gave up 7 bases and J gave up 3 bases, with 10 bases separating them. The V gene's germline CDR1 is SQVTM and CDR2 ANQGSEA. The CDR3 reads CSGGLNYNEQFF. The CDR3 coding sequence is TGCAGCGGGGGACTTAACTACAATGAGCAGTTCTTC.

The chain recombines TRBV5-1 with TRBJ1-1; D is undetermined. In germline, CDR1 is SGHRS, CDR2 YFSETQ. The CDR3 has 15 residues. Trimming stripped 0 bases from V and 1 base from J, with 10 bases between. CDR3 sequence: CASSLVRGANTEAFF. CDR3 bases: TGCGCCAGCAGCTTGGTTCGGGGAGCGAACACTGAAGCTTTCTTT.

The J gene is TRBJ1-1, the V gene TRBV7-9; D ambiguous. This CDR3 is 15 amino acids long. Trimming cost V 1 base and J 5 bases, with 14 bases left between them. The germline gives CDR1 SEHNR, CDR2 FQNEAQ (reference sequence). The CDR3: CASSLVGLGKTEAFF. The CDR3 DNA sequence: TGTGCCAGCAGCTTAGTTGGTTTAGGGAAGACTGAAGCTTTCTTT.

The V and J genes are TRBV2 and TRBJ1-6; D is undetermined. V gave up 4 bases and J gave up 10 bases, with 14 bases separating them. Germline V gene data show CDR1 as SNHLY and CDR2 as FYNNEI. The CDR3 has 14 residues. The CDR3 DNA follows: TGTGCCAGCAGTGTCACTTTGGCCGCCTCACCCCTCCACTTT. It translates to CASSVTLAASPLHF.